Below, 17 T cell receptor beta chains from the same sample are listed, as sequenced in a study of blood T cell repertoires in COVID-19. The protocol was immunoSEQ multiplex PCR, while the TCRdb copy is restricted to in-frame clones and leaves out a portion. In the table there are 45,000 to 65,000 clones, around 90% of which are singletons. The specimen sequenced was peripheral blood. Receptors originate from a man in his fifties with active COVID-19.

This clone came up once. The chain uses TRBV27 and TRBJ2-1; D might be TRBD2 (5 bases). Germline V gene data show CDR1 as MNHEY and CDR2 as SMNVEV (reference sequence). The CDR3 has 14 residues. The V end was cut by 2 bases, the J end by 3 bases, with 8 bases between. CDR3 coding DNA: TGTGCCAGCAGTTTAAGGACTTACTACAATGAGCAGTTCTTC. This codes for CASSLRTYYNEQFF.

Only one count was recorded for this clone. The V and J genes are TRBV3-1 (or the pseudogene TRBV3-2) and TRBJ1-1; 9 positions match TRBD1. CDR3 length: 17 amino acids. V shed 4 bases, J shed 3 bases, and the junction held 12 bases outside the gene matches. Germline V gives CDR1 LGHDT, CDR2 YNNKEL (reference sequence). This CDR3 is CASSPRTGATEDTEAFF. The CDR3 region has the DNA TGTGCCAGCAGCCCCCGGACAGGGGCTACCGAGGACACTGAAGCTTTCTTT.

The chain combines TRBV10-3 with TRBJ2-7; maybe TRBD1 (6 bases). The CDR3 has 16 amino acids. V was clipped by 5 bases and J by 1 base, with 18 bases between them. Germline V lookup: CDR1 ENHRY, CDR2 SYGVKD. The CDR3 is CAISKQQGLSSYEQYF. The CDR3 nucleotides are TGTGCCATCAGTAAACAACAGGGCCTCAGTTCCTACGAGCAGTACTTC.

The CDR3 nucleotides are TGTGCCAGTAGAACCGACAGGGTTGTGGACTATGGCTACACCTTC. Its protein product is CASRTDRVVDYGYTF. The chain joins TRBV19 to TRBJ1-2, with TRBD1 matching 7 bases. The CDR3 is 15 residues long. Germline V CDR1 and CDR2: LNHDA, SQIVND (reference sequence). The V gene end was trimmed by 6 bases and the J gene end by 3 bases; junction bases not matched to a gene: 10.

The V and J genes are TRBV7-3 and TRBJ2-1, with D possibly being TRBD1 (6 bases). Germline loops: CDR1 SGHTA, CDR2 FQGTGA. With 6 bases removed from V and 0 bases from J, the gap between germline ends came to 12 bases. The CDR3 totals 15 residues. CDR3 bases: TGTGCCAGCAGTCCACAGGGCAGCTCCTACAATGAGCAGTTCTTC. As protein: CASSPQGSSYNEQFF. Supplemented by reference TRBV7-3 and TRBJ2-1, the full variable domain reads GAGVSQTPSNKVTEKGKYVELRCDPISGHTALYWYRQSLGQGPEFLIYFQGTGAADDSGLPNDRFFAVRPEGSVSTLKIQRTERGDSAVYLCASSPQGSSYNEQFFGPGTRLTVL.

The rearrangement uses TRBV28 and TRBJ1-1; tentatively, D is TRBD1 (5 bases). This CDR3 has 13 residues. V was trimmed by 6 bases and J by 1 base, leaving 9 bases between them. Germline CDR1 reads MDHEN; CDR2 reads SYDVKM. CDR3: CASRETENTEAFF. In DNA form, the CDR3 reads TGTGCCAGCAGAGAGACAGAGAACACTGAAGCTTTCTTT.

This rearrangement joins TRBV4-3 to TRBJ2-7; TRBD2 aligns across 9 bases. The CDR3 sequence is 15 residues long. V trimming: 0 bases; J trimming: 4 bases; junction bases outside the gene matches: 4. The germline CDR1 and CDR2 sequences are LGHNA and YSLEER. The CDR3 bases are TGCGCCAGCAGCCAAGATAGCGGGGGAGTGTACGAGCAGTACTTC. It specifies CASSQDSGGVYEQYF.

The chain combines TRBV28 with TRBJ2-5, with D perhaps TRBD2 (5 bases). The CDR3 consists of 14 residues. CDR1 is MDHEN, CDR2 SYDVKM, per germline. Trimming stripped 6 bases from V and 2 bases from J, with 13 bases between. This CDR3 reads CASSPGGAQETQYF. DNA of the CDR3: TGTGCCAGCAGCCCAGGAGGAGCGCAAGAGACCCAGTACTTC.

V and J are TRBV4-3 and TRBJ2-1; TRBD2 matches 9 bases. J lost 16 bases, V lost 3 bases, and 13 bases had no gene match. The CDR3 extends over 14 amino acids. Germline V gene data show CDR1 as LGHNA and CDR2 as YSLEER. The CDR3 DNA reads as TGCGCCAGCAGCCAGGCTGGGACTAGCAAGGTAATCTTCTTC. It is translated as CASSQAGTSKVIFF.

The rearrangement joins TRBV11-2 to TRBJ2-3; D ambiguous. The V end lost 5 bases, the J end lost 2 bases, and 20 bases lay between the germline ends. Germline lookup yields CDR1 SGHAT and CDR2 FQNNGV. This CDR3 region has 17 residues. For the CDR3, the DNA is TGTGCCAGCAGCGCGCGGATCACTCCGAGACCCACAGATACGCAGTATTTT. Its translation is CASSARITPRPTDTQYF.

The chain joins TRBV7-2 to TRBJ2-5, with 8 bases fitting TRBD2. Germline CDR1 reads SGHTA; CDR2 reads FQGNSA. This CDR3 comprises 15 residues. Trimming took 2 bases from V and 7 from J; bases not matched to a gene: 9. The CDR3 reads CASSLQAGEGGTQYF. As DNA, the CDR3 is TGTGCCAGCAGCTTACAAGCGGGAGAGGGAGGGACCCAGTACTTC.

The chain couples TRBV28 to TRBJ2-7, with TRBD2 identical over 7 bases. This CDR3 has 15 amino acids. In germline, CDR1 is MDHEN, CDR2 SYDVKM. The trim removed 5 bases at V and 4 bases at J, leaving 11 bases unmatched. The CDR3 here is CASSGGPGGPYEQYF. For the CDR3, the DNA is TGTGCCAGCAGTGGCGGACCGGGGGGACCGTACGAGCAGTACTTC.

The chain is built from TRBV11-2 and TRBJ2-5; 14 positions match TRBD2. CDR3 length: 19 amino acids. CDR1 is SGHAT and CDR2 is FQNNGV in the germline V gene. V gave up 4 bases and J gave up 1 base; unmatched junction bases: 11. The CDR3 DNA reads TGTGCCAGCAGCTACGGACTAGCGGGGGGCGCCGGACCCCAAGAGACCCAGTACTTC. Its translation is CASSYGLAGGAGPQETQYF.

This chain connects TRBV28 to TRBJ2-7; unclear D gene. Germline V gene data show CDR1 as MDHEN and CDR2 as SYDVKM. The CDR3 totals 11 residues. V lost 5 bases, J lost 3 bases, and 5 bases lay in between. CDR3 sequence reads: CASSLNYEQYF. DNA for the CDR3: TGTGCCAGCAGTCTAAACTACGAGCAGTACTTC.

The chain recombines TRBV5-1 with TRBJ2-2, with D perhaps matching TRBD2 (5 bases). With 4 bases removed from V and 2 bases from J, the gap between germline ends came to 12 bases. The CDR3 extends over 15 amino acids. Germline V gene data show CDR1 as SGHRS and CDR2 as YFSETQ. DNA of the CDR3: TGCGCCAGCAGCGCTACGGGATTCAACACCGGGGAGCTGTTTTTT. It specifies CASSATGFNTGELFF. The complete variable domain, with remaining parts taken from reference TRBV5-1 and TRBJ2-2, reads KAGVTQTPRYLIKTRGQQVTLSCSPISGHRSVSWYQQTPGQGLQFLFEYFSETQRNKGNFPGRFSGRQFSNSRSEMNVSTLELGDSALYLCASSATGFNTGELFFGEGSRLTVL.

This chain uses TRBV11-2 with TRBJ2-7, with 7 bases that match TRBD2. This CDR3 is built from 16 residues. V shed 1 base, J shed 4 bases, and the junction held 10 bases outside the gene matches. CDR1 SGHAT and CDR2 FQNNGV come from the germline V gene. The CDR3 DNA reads TGTGCCAGCAGCTTAGGCTATTCCTCGGGGGGATACGAGCAGTACTTC. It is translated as CASSLGYSSGGYEQYF.

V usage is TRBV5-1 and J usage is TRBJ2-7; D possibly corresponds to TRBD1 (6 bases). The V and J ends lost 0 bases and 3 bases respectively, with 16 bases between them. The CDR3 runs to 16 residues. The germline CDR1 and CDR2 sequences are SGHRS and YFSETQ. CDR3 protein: CASSLGTVGGRYEQYF. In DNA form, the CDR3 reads TGCGCCAGCAGCTTGGGGACGGTTGGGGGCCGCTACGAGCAGTACTTC. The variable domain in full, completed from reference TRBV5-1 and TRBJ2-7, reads KAGVTQTPRYLIKTRGQQVTLSCSPISGHRSVSWYQQTPGQGLQFLFEYFSETQRNKGNFPGRFSGRQFSNSRSEMNVSTLELGDSALYLCASSLGTVGGRYEQYFGPGTRLTVT.